Detailed here is one TCR beta chain. Its antigen is not identified. The sample belongs to a study of T cell repertoires in cytomegalovirus infection. TCRdb re-called the reads through MiXCR, storing one row per CDR3 protein. The sample lists 140,000 to 150,000 distinct CDR3 sequences; approximately 30% were seen once. J was trimmed by 0 bases and V by 10 bases; bases with no gene match: 16. This CDR3 comprises 17 residues. Germline V gene sequence: CDR1 MNHEY, CDR2 SVGEGT. Source: CD8+ T cells from cultured PBMCs, taken from culture after CMV antigen stimulation. The chain links TRBV6-2 or TRBV6-3 to TRBJ2-5; 8 bases line up with TRBD2. This TCR was sampled from a human donor in good health (CMV status not recorded). Some clones in this sample may be carry-over from other donors' samples. The CDR3 loop reads CATQGIAGFLYQETQYF. CDR3 sequence (DNA): TGTGCCACTCAGGGGATAGCGGGATTCCTGTACCAAGAGACCCAGTACTTC.